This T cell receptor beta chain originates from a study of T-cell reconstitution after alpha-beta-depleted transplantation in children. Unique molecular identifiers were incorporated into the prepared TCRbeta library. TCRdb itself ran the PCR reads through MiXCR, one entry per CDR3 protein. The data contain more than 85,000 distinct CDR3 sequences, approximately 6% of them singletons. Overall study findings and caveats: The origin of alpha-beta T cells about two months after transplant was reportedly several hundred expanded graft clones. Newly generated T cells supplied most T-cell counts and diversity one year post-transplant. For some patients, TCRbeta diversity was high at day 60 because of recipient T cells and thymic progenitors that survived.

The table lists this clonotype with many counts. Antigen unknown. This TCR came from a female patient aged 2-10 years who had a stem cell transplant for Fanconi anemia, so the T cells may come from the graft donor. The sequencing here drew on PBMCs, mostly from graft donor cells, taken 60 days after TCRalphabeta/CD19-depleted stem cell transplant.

The CDR3 protein is CASSLSGTRGFNEQFF. CDR3 bases: TGCGCCAGCAGCTTAAGCGGGACTCGAGGGTTCAATGAGCAGTTCTTC. V gene TRBV5-1 combines with J gene TRBJ2-1; 7 nucleotides agree with TRBD2. Germline V gives CDR1 SGHRS, CDR2 YFSETQ. Trimming removed 2 bases from V and 6 bases from J; junction bases left unmatched: 11. The length of the CDR3 is 16 residues.